This passage covers 16 T cell receptor beta chains from one sample sequenced in a study of T cell repertoires in cytomegalovirus infection (dated by TCRdb to between 2017 and 2020). Instrument used: Illumina HiSeq 1500. Through fastp at Q25 and MiXCR, TCRdb rebuilt clones from the public reads, retaining in-frame beta chains. Every CDR3 protein is listed once, alongside the most common genes and DNA of its rows. This sample gives fewer than 200,000 distinct CDR3 sequences in total; roughly 14% of them show up just once. The ten largest make up roughly 27% of the sample. The sequenced material came from PBMCs. The receptors stem from a human donor in good health (CMV status not recorded). Some clones in this sample may be carry-over from other donors' samples.

This clonotype showed up just a few times. The junction and the germline gene differ at one end; a read error may be behind it. The chain links TRBV14 to TRBJ2-1; D is uncertain. From germline, CDR1 is SGHDN and CDR2 FVKESK. The CDR3 contains 10 residues. CDR3 amino acids: CASSQDRLLF. The CDR3 region has the DNA TGTGCCAGCAGCCAAGATAGGTTGCTCTTC. The complete variable domain, with remaining parts taken from reference TRBV14 and TRBJ2-1, reads EAGVTQFPSHSVIEKGQTVTLRCDPISGHDNLYWYRRVMGKEIKFLLHFVKESKQDESGMPNNRFLAERTGGTYSTLKVQPAELEDSGVYFCASSQDRLLFGPGTRLTVL.

The sample holds many counts of this clonotype. The rearrangement uses TRBV7-2 and TRBJ1-2; D is unresolved. V lost 1 base and J 0 bases, leaving 9 bases between the germline ends. Germline V gene sequence: CDR1 SGHTA, CDR2 FQGNSA. The length of the CDR3 is 15 residues. The CDR3 sequence is CASSLGEEANYGYTF. The CDR3 nucleotides are TGTGCCAGCAGCTTAGGGGAGGAAGCTAACTATGGCTACACCTTC.

This clonotype occurred many times. V is TRBV28 and J is TRBJ2-7; 11 nucleotides align to TRBD2. This CDR3 comprises 15 residues. Germline CDR1 and CDR2: MDHEN and SYDVKM. V was pared by 6 bases and J by 6 bases, with 10 bases of the junction left unmatched. The CDR3 sequence: CASSLATSGKGEQYF. The CDR3 DNA is TGTGCCAGCAGCCTCGCGACTAGCGGGAAAGGCGAGCAGTACTTC.

This clonotype was observed many times. The V call is TRBV7-2, the J call TRBJ1-5; D unclear. This CDR3 is 13 amino acids long. V was trimmed by 11 bases and J by 0 bases, leaving 11 bases between them. The germline V gene encodes CDR1 SGHTA and CDR2 FQGNSA. DNA for the CDR3: TGTGCCGAGGCTATGGATAGCAATCAGCCCCAGCATTTT. Encoded protein: CAEAMDSNQPQHF.

The chain combines TRBV4-1 with TRBJ2-7, with 7 bases matching TRBD1. The germline V gene encodes CDR1 MGHRA and CDR2 YSYEKL. The CDR3 length is 15 residues. V shed 4 bases and J 0 bases; nucleotides not matched to a gene: 6. CDR3 nucleotide sequence: TGCGCCAGCAGCCTAACAGGGGATACCTCCTACGAGCAGTACTTC. Translating it yields CASSLTGDTSYEQYF.

This clonotype was seen repeatedly, ten times or more. The rearrangement links TRBV7-8 to TRBJ2-3, with 8 bases fitting TRBD1. Germline CDR1 is SGHVS and CDR2 is FQNEAQ. V dropped 0 bases and J dropped 3; count of bases not matched to a gene: 11. The CDR3 runs to 18 residues. CDR3 nucleotide sequence: TGTGCCAGCAGCTTAGCGGGGACAGGCCCTAGGATGACAGATACGCAGTATTTT. It specifies CASSLAGTGPRMTDTQYF. Based on the CDR3 plus reference TRBV7-8 and TRBJ2-3, the full variable domain is GAGVSQSPRYKVAKRGQDVALRCDPISGHVSLFWYQQALGQGPEFLTYFQNEAQLDKSGLPSDRFFAERPEGSVSTLKIQRTQQEDSAVYLCASSLAGTGPRMTDTQYFGPGTRLTVL.

This CDR3 is CASNSRTRGISGANVLTF. CDR3 nucleotides: TGTGCCAGCAATTCTAGGACCAGGGGGATCTCTGGGGCCAACGTCCTGACTTTC. The chain links TRBV6-2 or TRBV6-3 to TRBJ2-6, with TRBD1 matching over 7 bases. Germline V gene data show CDR1 as MNHEY and CDR2 as SVGEGT. This CDR3 comprises 18 residues. Losses at the gene ends were 7 bases for V and 0 bases for J; bases not matched to a gene: 12.

This clonotype appeared a few times. The chain has TRBV6-5 and TRBJ1-2; D is ambiguous. V was trimmed by 0 bases and J by 8 bases, leaving 7 bases between them. The CDR3 runs to 12 residues. The germline V gene has CDR1 MNHEY and CDR2 SVGAGI. The CDR3 sequence: CASSYSGGGYTF. The CDR3 DNA reads TGTGCCAGCAGTTACTCAGGAGGAGGCTACACCTTC.

CDR3 protein: CASSFRDRNYGYTF. In nucleotides, the CDR3 is TGTGCCAGCAGTTTCCGGGACAGGAACTATGGCTACACCTTC. V is TRBV28 and J is TRBJ1-2; TRBD1 matches at 8 bases. V lost 3 bases, J lost 2 bases, and 2 bases stayed unmatched. Per germline, CDR1 MDHEN and CDR2 SYDVKM. The CDR3 sequence is 14 residues long.

This clonotype was detected only a few times. The V call is TRBV4-1, the J call TRBJ2-2, with TRBD1 identical over 8 bases. V lost 3 bases and J lost 5; bases outside the gene matches: 8. Germline values: CDR1 MGHRA, CDR2 YSYEKL. This CDR3 contains 16 residues. Written as DNA, the CDR3 is TGCGCCAGCAGCCAGGTTCGACAGGGGAGAACCGGGGAGCTGTTTTTT. Its protein is CASSQVRQGRTGELFF.

The gene calls are TRBV4-1 and TRBJ2-1, with D perhaps matching TRBD2 (6 bases). The V and J ends lost 0 bases and 0 bases respectively, with 18 bases between them. Germline lookup yields CDR1 MGHRA and CDR2 YSYEKL. The CDR3 length is 19 residues. CDR3 protein: CASSQDLGAGRSSYNEQFF. CDR3 nucleotides: TGCGCCAGCAGCCAAGATTTAGGGGCGGGGCGAAGCTCCTACAATGAGCAGTTCTTC.

This clonotype was seen at least ten times. V gene TRBV7-6 combines with J gene TRBJ1-1; D not certain. CDR3 length: 15 residues. V lost 1 base and J 1 base, leaving 10 bases between the germline ends. CDR1 SGHVS and CDR2 FNYEAQ come from the germline V gene. The chain's CDR3 is CASSLENEWNTEAFF. The CDR3 nucleotides read TGTGCCAGCAGCTTAGAAAACGAGTGGAACACTGAAGCTTTCTTT.

This chain connects TRBV29-1 to TRBJ1-2, with D hard to call. The germline gives CDR1 SQVTM, CDR2 ANQGSEA. CDR3 size: 11 residues. Trimming took off 5 bases at V and 4 bases at J, with 8 bases between the two ends. CDR3 region: CSVPEGYGYTF. DNA of the CDR3: TGCAGCGTTCCCGAGGGCTATGGCTACACCTTC. Full variable domain (remainder filled in from reference TRBV29-1 and TRBJ1-2): SAVISQKPSRDICQRGTSLTIQCQVDSQVTMMFWYRQQPGQSLTLIATANQGSEATYESGFVIDKFPISRPNLTFSTLTVSNMSPEDSSIYLCSVPEGYGYTFGSGTRLTVV.

In its sample, this clonotype ranks as medium-sized. Here the CDR3 reads CASSPRTGTQYNEQFF. Here the CDR3 DNA reads TGTGCCAGCAGCCCAAGGACAGGGACCCAGTACAATGAGCAGTTCTTC. The rearrangement uses TRBV7-2 and TRBJ2-1; 8 bases align to TRBD1. V dropped 5 bases and J dropped 4; count of bases not matched to a gene: 10. This CDR3 is 16 amino acids long. Germline CDR1 and CDR2: SGHTA and FQGNSA.

This clonotype was counted many times. This chain connects TRBV28 to TRBJ2-7, with 7 bases lining up with TRBD1. J gave up 2 bases and V 6 bases, and 10 bases lay outside the gene matches. The CDR3 covers 15 residues. Germline CDR1 reads MDHEN; CDR2 reads SYDVKM. This CDR3 is CASSLSRQGAYEQYF. The CDR3 DNA follows: TGTGCCAGCAGCCTATCACGACAGGGAGCCTACGAGCAGTACTTC.

This clonotype was counted at least ten times. The V call is TRBV7-2, the J call TRBJ1-6; D perhaps matches TRBD1 (6 bases). The length of the CDR3 is 14 residues. Germline V gives CDR1 SGHTA, CDR2 FQGNSA. The V end was cut by 4 bases, the J end by 8 bases, with 12 bases between. DNA for the CDR3: TGTGCCAGCAGCTCCTCAGGGGCGCATTCACCCCTCCACTTT. Encoded protein: CASSSSGAHSPLHF.